Below are 22 T cell receptor beta chains sequenced from a single sample in a study of blood T cell repertoires in COVID-19. Measured with immunoSEQ multiplex PCR; TCRdb has only the in-frame clones, and not every one. This sample has approximately 260,000 clones, with around 82% found just once. The material sequenced was peripheral blood. The source of these receptors is an elderly woman with active or convalescent COVID-19.

The chain couples TRBV10-3 to TRBJ1-2; 9 bases agree with TRBD1. The trim removed 4 bases at V and 9 bases at J, leaving 9 bases unmatched. Germline values: CDR1 ENHRY, CDR2 SYGVKD. The CDR3 has 14 residues. The CDR3 region has the DNA TGTGCCATCAGTGGGGACAGGGACGTACAACGCTACACCTTC. Translated, it gives CAISGDRDVQRYTF.

The chain is built from TRBV5-1 and TRBJ1-1; D is uncertain. This CDR3 is 14 amino acids long. Trimming cost V 4 bases and J 1 base, with 11 bases left between them. From germline, CDR1 is SGHRS and CDR2 YFSETQ. The CDR3: CASSLREENTEAFF. The CDR3 DNA follows: TGCGCCAGCAGCCTGAGGGAGGAGAACACTGAAGCTTTCTTT.

The chain employs TRBV24-1 and TRBJ2-3; maybe TRBD2 (6 bases). The germline gives CDR1 KGHDR, CDR2 SFDVKD. This CDR3 has 15 residues. Trimming shortened V by 3 bases and J by 2 bases, and 11 bases separated the two germline ends. In DNA form, the CDR3 reads TGTGCCACCAGTGATAAGCCGGGAGCCACAGATACGCAGTATTTT. Its protein is CATSDKPGATDTQYF.

This chain connects TRBV19 to TRBJ2-3; D possibly corresponds to TRBD1 (6 bases). V was clipped by 4 bases and J by 0 bases, with 14 bases between them. This CDR3 is built from 16 residues. CDR1 is LNHDA, CDR2 SQIVND, per germline (reference sequence). The CDR3 protein is CASSTQQGYSTDTQYF. Here the CDR3 DNA reads TGTGCCAGTAGTACCCAACAGGGATACAGCACAGATACGCAGTATTTT.

The chain couples TRBV5-5 to TRBJ2-2; tentatively, D is TRBD2 (5 bases). Germline loops: CDR1 SGHKS, CDR2 YYEKEE (reference sequence). V was trimmed by 2 bases and J by 5 bases, leaving 16 bases between them. The CDR3 loop spans 16 amino acids. CDR3: CASSFGGSLLTGELFF. The CDR3 bases are TGTGCCAGCAGCTTCGGAGGCAGTCTTTTGACCGGGGAGCTGTTTTTT. The full variable domain, its missing parts supplied by reference TRBV5-5 and TRBJ2-2, is DAGVTQSPTHLIKTRGQQVTLRCSPISGHKSVSWYQQVLGQGPQFIFQYYEKEERGRGNFPDRFSARQFPNYSSELNVNALLLGDSALYLCASSFGGSLLTGELFFGEGSRLTVL.

V usage is TRBV3-1 (or the pseudogene TRBV3-2) and J usage is TRBJ2-1; possibly TRBD2 for D (5 bases). Trimming left V 3 bases short and J 0 bases short, with 18 bases between. The CDR3 runs to 18 residues. CDR1 and CDR2 from the germline V gene are LGHDT and YNNKEL (reference sequence). The CDR3 reads CASSHRVMGSGSYNEQFF. The CDR3 DNA sequence: TGTGCCAGCAGCCATCGCGTCATGGGGAGCGGCTCCTACAATGAGCAGTTCTTC.

V gene TRBV24-1 combines with J gene TRBJ2-5; a weak D match, TRBD2 (6 bases). V was cut by 5 bases and J by 0 bases, with 12 bases left in between. Looked up from germline, CDR1 is KGHDR and CDR2 is SFDVKD. This CDR3 is built from 15 residues. This CDR3 is CATSGRDSYQETQYF. The CDR3 DNA sequence: TGTGCCACCAGTGGCCGGGACTCGTACCAAGAGACCCAGTACTTC.

The chain is built from TRBV6-5 and TRBJ2-7, with D possibly being TRBD1 (6 bases). Per the germline V gene, CDR1 is MNHEY and CDR2 is SVGAGI. Trimming pared 6 bases from V and 3 bases from J, leaving 12 bases between. The CDR3 sequence is 13 residues long. CDR3 residues: CASSRPQGYEQYF. CDR3 sequence (DNA): TGTGCCAGCAGCCGGCCACAGGGCTACGAGCAGTACTTC.

The V and J genes are TRBV5-1 and TRBJ1-3; 9 positions agree with TRBD1. Germline CDR1 and CDR2: SGHRS and YFSETQ. J lost 0 bases, V lost 3 bases, and 7 bases had no gene match. This CDR3 is built from 17 residues. The CDR3 region has the DNA TGCGCCAGCAGCTCCTCGACAGGGGGTAGCTCTGGAAACACCATATATTTT. Its translation: CASSSSTGGSSGNTIYF. The variable domain in full, completed from reference TRBV5-1 and TRBJ1-3, reads KAGVTQTPRYLIKTRGQQVTLSCSPISGHRSVSWYQQTPGQGLQFLFEYFSETQRNKGNFPGRFSGRQFSNSRSEMNVSTLELGDSALYLCASSSSTGGSSGNTIYFGEGSWLTVV.

The chain couples TRBV12-3 or TRBV12-4 to TRBJ2-2, with D hard to call. The CDR3 runs to 12 residues. V shed 7 bases and J shed 6 bases, with 9 bases lying between them. CDR3 loop: CASMTQAGELFF. For the CDR3, the DNA is TGTGCCAGCATGACCCAGGCCGGGGAGCTGTTTTTT.

The genes are TRBV4-2 and TRBJ1-5, with a weak D call TRBD1 (6 bases). This CDR3 has 15 residues. CDR1 and CDR2 from the germline V gene are LGHNA and YNFKEQ. V lost 1 base to trimming and J lost 8 bases, with 15 bases between them. The DNA of the CDR3 is TGTGCCAGCAGCCAAGTCAGGCAGGGGAGTGAGCCCCAGCATTTT. The encoded protein is CASSQVRQGSEPQHF.

A note on this clone: Relative to the germline gene, one junction end is altered; a read error may explain this. This sequence joins TRBV6-5 and TRBJ2-2; a possible D gene is TRBD1 (5 bases). The CDR3 is 16 amino acids. Germline CDR1 and CDR2: MNHEY and SVGAGI. CDR3 bases: TGTGCCGGCAGTTACGCAGGGCCATCCTACACCGGGGAGCTGTTTTTT. It is translated as CAGSYAGPSYTGELFF.

The CDR3 DNA reads TGTGCCAGCAGTGAACACCGGGACCCAGGGGGGCGAGAGACCCAGTACTTC. Translating gives CASSEHRDPGGRETQYF. The genes are TRBV6-1 and TRBJ2-5; tentative D call: TRBD1 (7 bases). The CDR3 is 17 amino acids. Germline V gene sequence: CDR1 MNHNS, CDR2 SASEGT. V lost 2 bases to trimming and J lost 4 bases, with 20 bases between them.

J is TRBJ1-6 and V is TRBV2; no definite D call. Trimming shortened V by 7 bases and J by 3 bases, and 7 bases separated the two germline ends. Looked up from germline, CDR1 is SNHLY and CDR2 is FYNNEI. The CDR3 runs 13 residues. The CDR3 protein is CASTEVYNSPLHF. CDR3 in DNA: TGTGCCAGCACAGAAGTCTATAATTCACCCCTCCACTTT. Combining the CDR3 with reference TRBV2 and TRBJ1-6 gives the whole variable domain EPEVTQTPSHQVTQMGQEVILRCVPISNHLYFYWYRQILGQKVEFLVSFYNNEISEKSEIFDDQFSVERPDGSNFTLKIRSTKLEDSAMYFCASTEVYNSPLHFGNGTRLTVT.

The rearrangement uses TRBV5-6 and TRBJ1-4; 7 bases agree with TRBD1. V gave up 4 bases and J gave up 7 bases; unmatched junction bases: 10. Germline V gene lookup returns CDR1 SGHDT and CDR2 YYEEEE. The CDR3 totals 15 residues. The CDR3 loop is CASSTTGARGEKLFF. CDR3 in DNA: TGTGCCAGCAGCACCACAGGGGCCCGGGGTGAAAAACTGTTTTTT.

The chain combines TRBV10-1 with TRBJ1-1, with no clear D. This CDR3 spans 13 amino acids. Trimming removed 4 bases at V and 7 bases at J, with 13 bases between. Germline CDR1 is WNHNN and CDR2 is SYGVQD (reference sequence). The CDR3 here is CASSVGMEREAFF. The CDR3 region has the DNA TGCGCCAGCAGTGTCGGCATGGAGCGTGAAGCTTTCTTT.

The rearrangement links TRBV20-1 to TRBJ1-2; weak D call: TRBD1 (6 bases). CDR3 length equals 11 residues. Trimming pared 6 bases from V and 7 bases from J, leaving 12 bases between. CDR1 DFQATT and CDR2 SNEGSKA come from the germline V gene (reference sequence). CDR3 nucleotides: TGCAGTGCCATACAGGGCTTTGGCTACACCTTC. Amino acids: CSAIQGFGYTF.

This rearrangement joins TRBV5-6 to TRBJ1-2; no firm D call. Trimming stripped 0 bases from V and 2 bases from J, with 8 bases between. The CDR3 spans 14 residues. CDR1 SGHDT and CDR2 YYEEEE come from the germline V gene. CDR3 in DNA: TGTGCCAGCAGCTTGGGGTCGCTAAACTATGGCTACACCTTC. Translation: CASSLGSLNYGYTF.

This clone occurred once. The chain combines TRBV23-1 with TRBJ2-7; D ambiguous. Being an ORF, TRBV23-1 has a function that is uncertain. The V end lost 2 bases, the J end lost 4 bases, and 9 bases lay between the germline ends. This CDR3 contains 13 residues. The CDR3 region is CASSQNSVYEQYF. DNA of the CDR3: TGCGCCAGCAGTCAAAACAGTGTATACGAGCAGTACTTC.

This chain links TRBV6-6 with TRBJ2-7; 7 nucleotides agree with TRBD1. CDR1 is MNHNY, CDR2 SVGAGI, per germline (reference sequence). Trimming at V came to 5 bases and at J to 5 bases, leaving 12 bases not matched to a gene. The CDR3 totals 15 residues. The chain's CDR3 is CASSDRDGVINEQYF. The CDR3 region has the DNA TGTGCCAGCAGTGACAGGGATGGGGTGATAAACGAGCAGTACTTC.

V is TRBV7-9 and J is TRBJ1-3; D is ambiguous. The CDR3 extends over 17 amino acids. Trimming shortened V by 2 bases and J by 4 bases, and 18 bases separated the two germline ends. The germline V gene encodes CDR1 SEHNR and CDR2 FQNEAQ (reference sequence). The CDR3 sequence is CASSLSPLLRGGNTIYF. Here the CDR3 DNA reads TGTGCCAGCAGCTTAAGTCCCTTACTGCGAGGGGGAAACACCATATATTTT.

The CDR3 protein is CAWSGQGREAFF. DNA of the CDR3: TGTGCCTGGAGTGGACAGGGGCGTGAAGCTTTCTTT. The J gene is TRBJ1-1, the V gene TRBV30; 8 bases are shared with TRBD1. Germline-derived CDR1 and CDR2 are GTSNPN and SVGIG (reference sequence). The CDR3 sequence is 12 residues long. With V trimmed by 1 base and J by 7 bases, 2 bases remained unmatched.